The 18 T cell receptor beta chains below all came from one sample that was sequenced in a study of graft-versus-host responses after intestinal transplantation. Their antigen targets remain unknown. Data came from immunoSEQ multiplex PCR; TCRdb stores just in-frame clones and leaves some out. The profile shows about 110,000 clones, roughly 95% of them singletons. The input for sequencing was unstimulated CD8+ T cells sorted from spleen or lymph node cells, taken before intestinal transplant. The source of these receptors is a human donor who received an intestinal transplant.

CDR3 region: CASSKAGIYGLAGVGQETQYF. The CDR3 nucleotides read TGTGCCAGCAGCAAAGCCGGGATTTATGGACTAGCGGGAGTAGGACAAGAGACCCAGTACTTC. The chain has TRBV21-1 and TRBJ2-5; the table calls TRBD2, which could not be checked here. TRBV21-1 is annotated as a pseudogene. CDR3 size: 21 residues.

This clone has a handful of counts. The chain combines TRBV19 with TRBJ2-7; 11 bases line up with TRBD1. J was trimmed by 1 base and V by 10 bases; bases with no gene match: 9. This CDR3 region has 15 residues. Per germline, CDR1 LNHDA and CDR2 SQIVND (reference sequence). CDR3 loop: CATKGGQGGSYEQYF. CDR3 DNA sequence: TGTGCCACCAAAGGGGGACAGGGGGGATCCTACGAGCAGTACTTC.

The rearrangement uses TRBV2 and TRBJ2-7; 9 nucleotides match TRBD1. V shed 7 bases, J shed 6 bases, and the junction held 7 bases outside the gene matches. Germline assignment: CDR1 SNHLY and CDR2 FYNNEI. This CDR3 contains 13 residues. The CDR3 DNA sequence: TGTGCCAGCAAGGGACAGGGAGGTCGCGAGCAGTACTTC. It codes for CASKGQGGREQYF.

This clone has a single count. CDR3 residues: CASSQARLGRDEQFF. Written as DNA, the CDR3 is TGCGCCAGCAGCCAAGCAAGACTAGGAAGGGATGAGCAGTTCTTC. The rearrangement joins TRBV4-1 to TRBJ2-1; possibly TRBD2 for D (6 bases). The germline V gene encodes CDR1 MGHRA and CDR2 YSYEKL. The CDR3 is 15 amino acids. V lost 1 base and J lost 8, with 15 bases in between.

Remarks on this clone: The junction and the germline gene differ at one end; a read error may be behind it. The rearrangement uses TRBV6-5 and TRBJ2-1; D is tentatively TRBD1 or TRBD2 (6 bases each). The CDR3 contains 16 residues. Germline V lookup: CDR1 MNHEY, CDR2 SVGAGI. CDR3 sequence (DNA): TGTGCCAGCAGTTACTCAAGGGGGGACTCCTTCAATGAGCAGTTCTTC. This encodes CASSYSRGDSFNEQFF.

The chain recombines TRBV29-1 with TRBJ2-2; no definite D call. Trimming pared 4 bases from V and 5 bases from J, leaving 8 bases between. CDR1 and CDR2 (germline): SQVTM, ANQGSEA. CDR3 length equals 12 residues. The CDR3 sequence: CSVVGSTGELFF. The CDR3 DNA is TGCAGCGTTGTAGGTTCAACCGGGGAGCTGTTTTTT.

The chain uses TRBV29-1 and TRBJ2-7; D is perhaps TRBD2 (7 bases). This CDR3 comprises 14 residues. CDR1 is SQVTM and CDR2 is ANQGSEA in the germline V gene. Trimming left V 3 bases short and J 4 bases short, with 16 bases between. CDR3 sequence (DNA): TGCAGCGTTGAGCTGGGGGGGGCTGGGTACGAGCAGTACTTC. It yields the protein CSVELGGAGYEQYF.

The chain is built from TRBV5-4 and TRBJ2-3; 12 bases line up with TRBD1. Germline V gene lookup returns CDR1 SGHNT and CDR2 YYREEE (reference sequence). V gave up 2 bases and J gave up 1 base; unmatched junction bases: 8. The CDR3 contains 18 residues. The CDR3 loop is CASSFGTGGVKGTDTQYF. The CDR3, as DNA: TGTGCCAGCAGCTTCGGGACAGGGGGCGTGAAGGGCACAGATACGCAGTATTTT.

The gene calls are TRBV9 and TRBJ2-1; 12 nucleotides match TRBD2. The V and J ends lost 7 bases and 9 bases, in that order; junction bases with no gene match: 11. The CDR3 length is 15 residues. Germline V lookup: CDR1 SGDLS, CDR2 YYNGEE. CDR3 nucleotides: TGTGCCAGCCGCTACGGGGCTAGCGGGAGGGGTGAGCAGTTCTTC. Its protein product is CASRYGASGRGEQFF.

CDR3 region: CASSEIGYSTDTQYF. DNA of the CDR3: TGTGCCAGCAGTGAAATCGGTTATAGCACAGATACGCAGTATTTT. The chain couples TRBV6-1 to TRBJ2-3; D is unclear. CDR3 length: 15 amino acids. The germline V gene encodes CDR1 MNHNS and CDR2 SASEGT. The V and J ends lost 2 bases and 0 bases respectively, with 9 bases between them.

This clone was seen only a few times. The chain has TRBV19 and TRBJ2-1; no reliable D call. V lost 7 bases to trimming and J lost 7 bases, with 5 bases between them. Germline CDR1 reads LNHDA; CDR2 reads SQIVND (reference sequence). The CDR3 extends over 10 amino acids. The CDR3 nucleotides read TGTGCCAGTAAGGAAAATGAGCAGTTCTTC. Translation gives CASKENEQFF.

The V call is TRBV9, the J call TRBJ2-5; TRBD2 aligns across 7 bases. Germline V gives CDR1 SGDLS, CDR2 YYNGEE. The CDR3 extends over 14 amino acids. With 4 bases clipped from V and 0 bases from J, the junction kept 3 bases outside the gene matches. The CDR3: CASSPRGDQETQYF. The DNA of the CDR3 is TGTGCCAGCAGCCCCCGGGGGGACCAAGAGACCCAGTACTTC.

CDR3: CASSFGTGLAYGYTF. In nucleotides, the CDR3 is TGTGCCAGTAGTTTTGGGACAGGGTTAGCCTATGGCTACACCTTC. This rearrangement joins TRBV19 to TRBJ1-2; 9 bases are a match to TRBD1. Germline V gives CDR1 LNHDA, CDR2 SQIVND (reference sequence). The CDR3 is made up of 15 amino acids. V gave up 5 bases and J gave up 4 bases; unmatched junction bases: 8.

The V call is TRBV13, the J call TRBJ2-7, with D possibly being TRBD2 (7 bases). The V gene's germline CDR1 is PRHDT and CDR2 FYEKMQ (reference sequence). Trimming took off 5 bases at V and 1 base at J, with 18 bases between the two ends. The CDR3 is made up of 16 amino acids. The CDR3 spells CASSPRGGRGSYEQYF. The CDR3 region has the DNA TGTGCCAGCAGCCCTAGGGGGGGCAGGGGATCCTACGAGCAGTACTTC.

The rearrangement joins TRBV19 to TRBJ2-7, with D uncertain. The CDR3 is made up of 16 amino acids. Germline V lookup: CDR1 LNHDA, CDR2 SQIVND (reference sequence). V was clipped by 3 bases and J by 0 bases, with 15 bases between them. For the CDR3, the DNA is TGTGCCAGTAGTATTGAGGACGGCTTGAACTCCTACGAGCAGTACTTC. This codes for CASSIEDGLNSYEQYF.

The chain links TRBV27 to TRBJ2-1; 11 bases are a match to TRBD2. Per germline, CDR1 MNHEY and CDR2 SMNVEV (reference sequence). The V gene end was trimmed by 6 bases and the J gene end by 5 bases; junction bases not matched to a gene: 0. This CDR3 contains 13 residues. The CDR3 here is CASRLAGDNEQFF. CDR3 nucleotides: TGTGCCAGCAGACTAGCGGGAGACAATGAGCAGTTCTTC.

This chain links TRBV6-4 with TRBJ1-2; 9 nucleotides align to TRBD1. The germline V gene encodes CDR1 MRHNA and CDR2 SNTAGT. Unmatched junction bases numbered 12, after V lost 3 bases and J lost 4 bases. The CDR3 consists of 17 residues. CDR3 protein: CASSETGGRFTPYGYTF. The DNA of the CDR3 is TGTGCCAGCAGTGAGACAGGGGGGCGTTTTACCCCCTATGGCTACACCTTC.

The J gene is TRBJ1-4, the V gene TRBV13; D gene unclear. Trimming stripped 0 bases from V and 11 bases from J, with 4 bases between. CDR3 length: 11 residues. Germline V gene lookup returns CDR1 PRHDT and CDR2 FYEKMQ (reference sequence). CDR3 amino acids: CASSLGSKLFF. As DNA, the CDR3 is TGTGCCAGCAGCTTAGGAAGCAAACTGTTTTTT.